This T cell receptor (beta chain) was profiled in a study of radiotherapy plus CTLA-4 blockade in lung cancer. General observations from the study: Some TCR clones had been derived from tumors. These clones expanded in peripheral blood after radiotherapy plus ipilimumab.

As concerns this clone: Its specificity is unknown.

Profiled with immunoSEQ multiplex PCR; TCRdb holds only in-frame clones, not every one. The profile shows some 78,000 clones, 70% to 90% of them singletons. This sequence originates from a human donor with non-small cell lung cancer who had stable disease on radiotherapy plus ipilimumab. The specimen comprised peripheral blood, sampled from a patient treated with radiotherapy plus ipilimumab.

CDR3 in amino acids: CASSEAGASRETQYF. The CDR3 region has the DNA TGTGCCAGCAGTGAAGCGGGGGCCTCGCGAGAGACCCAGTACTTC. The J gene is TRBJ2-5, the V gene TRBV6-1, with TRBD1 as a possible D gene (6 bases). The V end was cut by 0 bases, the J end by 4 bases, with 12 bases between. CDR3 length equals 15 residues. Germline V gene sequence: CDR1 MNHNS, CDR2 SASEGT.